This T cell receptor beta chain is drawn from a study of blood T cell repertoires in COVID-19. The overall study: The cDNA or gDNA used as material had been derived from T cells, B-cell-depleted T cells, or PBMCs.

CDR1 and CDR2 (germline): KGHDR, SFDVKD. The CDR3 spans 13 residues. V was cut by 4 bases and J by 7 bases, with 9 bases left in between. Participants spanned ages about 18 to 100 years and resided in 20 to 25 US areas. Participants were placed into cohorts based on the clinical history they reported. In the authors' methods: Estimation of nucleated cell counts was performed using reference gene primer amplification. The assay was immunoSEQ multiplex PCR, and TCRdb's table has in-frame clones only and misses some. V, J and clone size are taken as reported in that table, and D and trimming were inferred from the DNA itself. The table has about 400,000 clones, 88% seen once.

Source material: PBMCs or T cells enriched from blood (not recorded which). The clonotype was recovered from a woman aged 40 to 50 with acute COVID-19. The rearrangement uses TRBV24-1 and TRBJ1-4; tentatively, D is TRBD1 (5 bases). CDR3 residues: CATSDLGGEKLFF. The DNA for the CDR3 is TGTGCCACCAGTGACCTCGGGGGTGAAAAACTGTTTTTT.